The present TCR beta chain was sequenced within a study of monozygotic twins with inflammatory bowel disease. TCRdb re-analyzed the 5' RACE reads; it lists each CDR3 protein once, without DNA. Recorded here are 310,000 or so distinct CDR3 sequences; the top ten clones represent around 2%. This CDR3 is 18 amino acids long. V is TRBV12-3 or TRBV12-4 and J is TRBJ2-1; TCRdb returns TRBD2, unconfirmable since there is no DNA. The receptor's source is a human donor with ulcerative colitis or Crohn's disease, or a healthy co-twin of an affected twin (not recorded which). The sample was blood. This CDR3 reads CASSLFGAPSGRHNEQFF.